This T cell receptor beta chain was identified during a study of neoadjuvant anti-PD-1 for oral cavity cancer (dated by TCRdb to about 2021). About the full investigation: Three to four biweekly doses of nivolumab at 3 mg/kg were mostly administered to patients before curative-intent surgical resection. A 33% response rate was observed in the parent correlative cohort, in which around 12 patients were included. A fourth nivolumab dose was given around day 43 to patients without progression, and definitive surgical resection was performed in those patients on days 50-56. Under RECIST 1.1, patients with complete response, partial response or stable disease were classed as responders, and patients with progression were classed as non-responders. What the work shows at the level of the full study, not this receptor alone: Higher pretreatment blood TCRbeta clonality and lower post-treatment tumor TCRbeta clonality were correlated with higher pretreatment blood Treg/Th17 ratios. Only a few patients per response group were included in the TCR analyses, and the authors called for validation in larger cohorts. Greater tumor shrinkage was correlated with larger post-treatment sizes of preexisting intratumoral clones, suggesting that expansion of preexisting clones contributed to response.

Points on this clone: Its antigen target is currently unknown. Base qualities are not recorded, but no much larger clone differs from it by a single base.

V trim: 5 bases; J trim: 4 bases; unmatched bases: 7. The germline V gene sets CDR1 to SGHRS and CDR2 to YFSETQ. Spanning cysteine to phenylalanine, the CDR3 consists of 15 amino acids. CDR3 DNA only is kept here, 45 bases in frame from base 1. Survey sequencing of tumors used two replicates per sample, and the tumor libraries mostly started from approximately 5 ug of input genomic DNA. The immunoSEQ hsTCRbeta kit was used to prepare TCRbeta libraries, following the manufacturer's instructions. The completed libraries were mixed into a single pool at 3 nM, then sequenced with an Illumina NovaSeq 6000 S4 flow cell. Per the source publication's procedure: Raw data preprocessing and quality control were performed with the immunoSEQ Analyzer. The analysis was restricted to productive rearrangements, with each unique CDR3 amino acid sequence defining a clonotype. Repertoire clonality was estimated as the Gini-Simpson index, which was computed with the R package tcR. Gini indices were compared with Student's t test, and associations with tumor size change were assessed by Pearson correlation. TCRdb's version of the immuneACCESS table is confined to in-frame rearrangements and falls short of the full clone set. An unresolved V gene accounts for under half of the shortfall where checked; the remainder is of unknown origin. From that table come the V and J calls and clone size; the DNA was used to work out D and trimming. Within this sample are tens of thousands of clones, with roughly 29% of them counted one time only. The ten largest clonotypes hold around 15% of the sample.

Per the publication, the time point label means: after neoadjuvant nivolumab, at surgical resection. None of the patients had received prior systemic or radiation treatment, and all were newly diagnosed with stage II-IVA oral cavity squamous cell carcinoma. The cohort was made up of patients with locally advanced, HPV-negative oral cavity squamous cell carcinoma. The samples were obtained from a longitudinal correlative study of a single-arm phase II trial testing neoadjuvant nivolumab in oral cavity squamous cell carcinoma. Subject-matched pre- and post-treatment PBMCs and tumors from three responders and three non-responders were subjected to genomic DNA-based TCRbeta sequencing. Genomic DNA was isolated from tumor tissue using the Maxwell RSC DNA from Tissue kit.

The receptor was derived from a person aged 35 to 85 with oral cavity squamous cell carcinoma. The rearranged chain carries TRBV5-1 and TRBJ1-2, with TRBD1 identical over 11 junction bases. The starting material was tumor tissue, obtained after nivolumab (anti-PD-1) treatment. CDR3 protein: CASSEGTGGVYGYTF. The bases read TGCGCCAGCAGTGAAGGGACAGGGGGAGTCTATGGCTACACCTTC.